This passage covers 29 T cell receptor beta chains from one sample sequenced in a study of T-cell memory formation after mild COVID-19. TCRdb independently ran MiXCR on the 5' RACE reads; one entry per CDR3 protein. The table shows roughly 170,000 distinct CDR3 sequences, with about a fifth occurring only once. Sequencing was done on a sample of PBMCs or a T cell subset sorted from them (not recorded which). All receptors derive from an adult woman who had mild COVID-19 (a few samples of this study predate the infection). Cell type and time point are not known.

This rearrangement joins TRBV29-1 to TRBJ2-5; D is perhaps TRBD1 (5 bases). The CDR3 covers 15 residues. CDR1 and CDR2 from the germline V gene are SQVTM and ANQGSEA. V was shortened by 0 bases and J by 4 bases, with 15 bases between the two germline ends. The CDR3 loop reads CSVEEGAVRGETQYF. The CDR3 nucleotides read TGCAGCGTTGAAGAAGGGGCAGTAAGAGGAGAGACCCAGTACTTC.

The chain joins TRBV9 to TRBJ2-3, with no clear D. Germline loops: CDR1 SGDLS, CDR2 YYNGEE. The CDR3 runs 16 residues. V lost 0 bases to trimming and J lost 0 bases, with 11 bases between them. The CDR3 spells CASSVGARRSTDTQYF. CDR3 nucleotides: TGTGCCAGCAGCGTAGGGGCGAGGCGTAGCACAGATACGCAGTATTTT.

The chain combines TRBV7-6 with TRBJ2-7, with a tentative D call TRBD2 (6 bases). This CDR3 contains 14 residues. Trimming removed 1 base from V and 2 bases from J, with 9 bases in between. Germline CDR1 reads SGHVS; CDR2 reads FNYEAQ. Written as DNA, the CDR3 is TGTGCCAGCAGCTTAGGGGGGGACGCCTACGAGCAGTACTTC. The encoded protein is CASSLGGDAYEQYF.

This clonotype was detected a few times. The genes are TRBV24-1 and TRBJ2-7, with TRBD2 identical over 10 bases. The germline CDR1 and CDR2 sequences are KGHDR and SFDVKD. V gave up 6 bases and J gave up 5 bases; unmatched junction bases: 3. The CDR3 spans 13 residues. The CDR3 loop is CATSRTSGDEQYF. Here the CDR3 DNA reads TGTGCCACCAGTCGTACTAGCGGGGACGAGCAGTACTTC.

This clonotype turned up a few times. V is TRBV2 and J is TRBJ1-1; D may be TRBD1 (5 bases). The V and J ends lost 7 bases and 0 bases respectively, with 9 bases between them. This CDR3 contains 13 residues. Per germline, CDR1 SNHLY and CDR2 FYNNEI. CDR3 bases: TGTGCCAGCACTCGGGGCCTGAACACTGAAGCTTTCTTT. It specifies CASTRGLNTEAFF.

The CDR3 DNA follows: TGCGCCAGCAGGCCGGGACAGACAATCACTGAAGCTTTCTTT. Translation gives CASRPGQTITEAFF. This chain links TRBV4-1 with TRBJ1-1; 7 bases line up with TRBD1. CDR3 size: 14 residues. Germline V lookup: CDR1 MGHRA, CDR2 YSYEKL. J was trimmed by 4 bases and V by 6 bases; bases with no gene match: 8.

A few counts support this clonotype. This chain connects TRBV13 to TRBJ1-2; possible D gene TRBD1, 6 bases. The CDR3 sequence is 13 residues long. Trimming removed 0 bases at V and 6 bases at J, with 8 bases between. The germline CDR1 and CDR2 sequences are PRHDT and FYEKMQ (reference sequence). The CDR3 here is CASSLGQGNGYTF. CDR3 DNA: TGTGCCAGCAGCTTAGGGCAGGGGAATGGCTACACCTTC.

V is TRBV5-5 and J is TRBJ1-2, with 7 bases fitting TRBD1. The CDR3 is 15 amino acids. Trimming at V came to 4 bases and at J to 2 bases, leaving 8 bases not matched to a gene. Germline lookup yields CDR1 SGHKS and CDR2 YYEKEE (reference sequence). DNA for the CDR3: TGTGCCAGCAGCCCGGGGCAGGGGGAAAACTATGGCTACACCTTC. Protein: CASSPGQGENYGYTF.

The chain has TRBV27 and TRBJ2-7; 7 nucleotides line up with TRBD1. The CDR3 runs 14 residues. After removal of 8 bases from V and 0 bases from J, the junction contained 7 bases not matched to a gene. Germline V gives CDR1 MNHEY, CDR2 SMNVEV (reference sequence). The CDR3 DNA follows: TGTGCCAGCCGAACAGGGGCAAGCTCCTACGAGCAGTACTTC. This translates into CASRTGASSYEQYF.

This clonotype came up a few times. This chain uses TRBV2 with TRBJ1-1; 9 bases map to TRBD1. CDR1 is SNHLY and CDR2 is FYNNEI in the germline V gene. This CDR3 is built from 16 residues. J lost 0 bases, V lost 4 bases, and 6 bases had no gene match. CDR3 nucleotide sequence: TGTGCCAGCAGTGCCGGGACAGGGTTGATGAACACTGAAGCTTTCTTT. Its protein product is CASSAGTGLMNTEAFF.

The rearrangement joins TRBV14 to TRBJ2-3; D not resolved. The ends were cut back, 8 bases at V and 4 bases at J, with 10 bases in the middle. The germline gives CDR1 SGHDN, CDR2 FVKESK. CDR3 size: 12 residues. CDR3 sequence (DNA): TGTGCCAGCCGCCGGATGGCAGATACGCAGTATTTT. Its protein is CASRRMADTQYF.

V gene TRBV29-1 combines with J gene TRBJ2-7; TRBD1 might be the D (5 bases). There are 13 residues in the CDR3. The V end lost 3 bases, the J end lost 3 bases, and 12 bases lay between the germline ends. Germline CDR1 is SQVTM and CDR2 is ANQGSEA. DNA for the CDR3: TGCAGCGTTGAGTATCCAGGGAACTACGAGCAGTACTTC. Its protein product is CSVEYPGNYEQYF.

This clonotype was picked up a small number of times. This chain joins TRBV27 and TRBJ2-7; the D call may be TRBD1 or TRBD2 (6 bases each). Germline values: CDR1 MNHEY, CDR2 SMNVEV (reference sequence). CDR3 size: 15 residues. Trimming removed 5 bases from V and 6 bases from J, with 20 bases in between. This CDR3 reads CASSPIPPGGGEQYF. The CDR3 DNA reads TGTGCCAGCAGTCCCATACCCCCCGGAGGGGGCGAGCAGTACTTC.

The chain links TRBV20-1 to TRBJ2-3; D ambiguous. CDR1 DFQATT and CDR2 SNEGSKA come from the germline V gene (reference sequence). The CDR3 sequence is 11 residues long. V was clipped by 3 bases and J by 2 bases, with 3 bases between them. This chain's CDR3 is CSASYTDTQYF. CDR3 nucleotides: TGCAGTGCTAGTTACACAGATACGCAGTATTTT.

CDR3 in DNA: TGTGCCAGCAGCAACCGGGCTAGCGCGGGAGATACGCAGTATTTT. Protein: CASSNRASAGDTQYF. This chain links TRBV9 with TRBJ2-3, with a possible D match to TRBD2 (6 bases). The CDR3 extends over 15 amino acids. The V gene's germline CDR1 is SGDLS and CDR2 YYNGEE. The germline V and J ends were trimmed by 4 bases and 5 bases, with 17 bases remaining between them. Supplemented by reference TRBV9 and TRBJ2-3, the full variable domain reads DSGVTQTPKHLITATGQRVTLRCSPRSGDLSVYWYQQSLDQGLQFLIQYYNGEERAKGNILERFSAQQFPDLHSELNLSSLELGDSALYFCASSNRASAGDTQYFGPGTRLTVL.

The V gene is TRBV7-9, the J gene TRBJ2-7; D unclear. Trimming shortened V by 1 base and J by 3 bases, and 16 bases separated the two germline ends. The germline CDR1 and CDR2 sequences are SEHNR and FQNEAQ (reference sequence). The CDR3 length is 16 residues. The CDR3 bases are TGTGCCAGCAGCTTAGGGTTTCAAGGGAAAATCTACGAGCAGTACTTC. Translated, it gives CASSLGFQGKIYEQYF.

This clonotype was recorded a few times. The chain combines TRBV7-9 with TRBJ1-2; 10 positions match TRBD1. The germline CDR1 and CDR2 sequences are SEHNR and FQNEAQ (reference sequence). The CDR3 runs to 14 residues. The trim removed 5 bases at V and 2 bases at J, leaving 2 bases unmatched. CDR3: CASSAGQGNYGYTF. The CDR3 DNA reads as TGTGCCAGCAGCGCGGGACAGGGGAACTATGGCTACACCTTC.

Many counts were recorded for this clonotype. This chain links TRBV19 with TRBJ2-1; the D is unclear. Trimming cost V 4 bases and J 4 bases, with 14 bases left between them. In germline, CDR1 is LNHDA, CDR2 SQIVND (reference sequence). The CDR3 is made up of 15 amino acids. CDR3 loop: CASSTLTVGYNEQFF. In DNA form, the CDR3 reads TGTGCCAGTAGTACTCTCACAGTAGGTTACAATGAGCAGTTCTTC.

This sequence joins TRBV20-1 and TRBJ1-2; unclear D gene. V shed 5 bases and J shed 0 bases, with 10 bases lying between them. This CDR3 has 13 residues. Germline loops: CDR1 DFQATT, CDR2 SNEGSKA (reference sequence). CDR3 DNA sequence: TGCAGTGCTGAAGTCTTAGCTAACTATGGCTACACCTTC. The encoded protein is CSAEVLANYGYTF.

DNA of the CDR3: TGCGCCAGCAGCCAAGAAGGCACGGGGGCGGTGGTAGATACGCAGTATTTT. Its translation: CASSQEGTGAVVDTQYF. The chain joins TRBV4-1 to TRBJ2-3; D might be TRBD1 or TRBD2, each matching 6 bases. The V gene's germline CDR1 is MGHRA and CDR2 YSYEKL. Trimming removed 0 bases from V and 5 bases from J, with 18 bases in between. The CDR3 length is 17 residues.

The rearrangement uses TRBV7-6 and TRBJ1-2, with D perhaps TRBD1 (6 bases). This CDR3 has 15 residues. CDR1 and CDR2 (germline): SGHVS, FNYEAQ. Deletions cut 1 base from V and 4 bases from J, with 13 bases between. CDR3 in DNA: TGTGCCAGCAGCTTAGAGGCAGGGGTCATCTATGGCTACACCTTC. Translated: CASSLEAGVIYGYTF.

The chain combines TRBV20-1 with TRBJ2-7; D assignment may be TRBD1 or TRBD2 (5 bases each). The CDR3 has 17 residues. Per the germline V gene, CDR1 is DFQATT and CDR2 is SNEGSKA (reference sequence). The V gene lost 0 bases and the J gene lost 5 bases, with 23 bases spanning the gap. The CDR3 nucleotides read TGCAGTGCTAGAGATGGAGGTACAGTTGGGGCACTCCACGAGCAGTACTTC. Translating gives CSARDGGTVGALHEQYF.

In this sample, this clonotype turned up a few times. The chain uses TRBV12-5 and TRBJ2-5; a possible D gene is TRBD2 (6 bases). The CDR3 consists of 12 residues. The ends were cut back, 5 bases at V and 9 bases at J, with 13 bases in the middle. Germline values: CDR1 LGHNT, CDR2 FRNRAP. For the CDR3, the DNA is TGTGCTAGTGGTGGGGCGGGAATGTCCCAGTACTTC. It is translated as CASGGAGMSQYF. Based on the CDR3 plus reference TRBV12-5 and TRBJ2-5, the full variable domain is DARVTQTPRHKVTEMGQEVTMRCQPILGHNTVFWYRQTMMQGLELLAYFRNRAPLDDSGMPKDRFSAEMPDATLATLKIQPSEPRDSAVYFCASGGAGMSQYFGPGTRLLVL.

V gene TRBV27 combines with J gene TRBJ2-3; 7 bases fit TRBD1. V shed 3 bases and J 6 bases; nucleotides not matched to a gene: 3. The CDR3 covers 13 residues. In germline, CDR1 is MNHEY, CDR2 SMNVEV (reference sequence). CDR3 bases: TGTGCCAGCAGTTTGACAGGGTGGGATACGCAGTATTTT. Translation gives CASSLTGWDTQYF.

This clonotype showed up many times. The CDR3 here is CSAGDRRDTQYF. Written as DNA, the CDR3 is TGCAGTGCTGGGGATCGGCGGGATACGCAGTATTTT. The gene calls are TRBV20-1 and TRBJ2-3; D is ambiguous. This CDR3 is built from 12 residues. The germline V gene has CDR1 DFQATT and CDR2 SNEGSKA (reference sequence). V shed 5 bases and J shed 6 bases, with 12 bases lying between them.

The chain is built from TRBV13 and TRBJ2-1; 8 nucleotides align to TRBD2. Germline V gene lookup returns CDR1 PRHDT and CDR2 FYEKMQ (reference sequence). The CDR3 covers 17 residues. The junction had 11 bases not matched to a gene; V was cut back by 2 bases and J by 5 bases. DNA of the CDR3: TGTGCCAGCAGCTTAACGGGACTAGTATTCGAGAACAATGAGCAGTTCTTC. The encoded protein is CASSLTGLVFENNEQFF.

This chain links TRBV7-6 with TRBJ1-1; no clear D gene. This CDR3 comprises 12 residues. Germline assignment: CDR1 SGHVS and CDR2 FNYEAQ. With 2 bases removed from V and 8 bases from J, the gap between germline ends came to 9 bases. CDR3 DNA: TGTGCCAGCAGCTTAATGGGCGGCGAAGCTTTCTTT. This sequence encodes CASSLMGGEAFF.

This clonotype was detected a few times. V and J are TRBV5-1 and TRBJ1-1; D is undetermined. Germline CDR1 SGHRS, CDR2 YFSETQ. This CDR3 is 13 amino acids long. V dropped 5 bases and J dropped 3 bases, with 11 bases sitting between them. In DNA form, the CDR3 reads TGCGCCAGCAGGCTCGCCGACCACACTGAAGCTTTCTTT. It yields the protein CASRLADHTEAFF. The full variable domain, rest sourced from reference TRBV5-1 and TRBJ1-1, is KAGVTQTPRYLIKTRGQQVTLSCSPISGHRSVSWYQQTPGQGLQFLFEYFSETQRNKGNFPGRFSGRQFSNSRSEMNVSTLELGDSALYLCASRLADHTEAFFGQGTRLTVV.

This clonotype has more than one count but fewer than ten. The V call is TRBV11-2, the J call TRBJ1-1; D unresolved. Germline V gene lookup returns CDR1 SGHAT and CDR2 FQNNGV. Trimming removed 2 bases at V and 1 base at J, with 5 bases between. This CDR3 is built from 13 residues. The CDR3 DNA reads as TGTGCCAGCAGCTTATGGTGGAACACTGAAGCTTTCTTT. As protein: CASSLWWNTEAFF.